These 32 T cell receptor beta chains originate from one sample sequenced in a study of Ad26.COV2.S vaccination and SARS-CoV-2 variants. Sequencing was performed with immunoSEQ multiplex PCR; in TCRdb, only in-frame clones are kept and a portion is missing. The repertoire holds roughly 390,000 clones, with approximately 86% as singletons. The treatment is: 19 received Ad26.COV2.S at low or high dose, single or two shots; a few received placebo; per-sample allocation not given. Day 63 following the first vaccine or placebo injection was when the samples were taken. The sample in question was peripheral blood, obtained in a trial of Ad26.COV2.S vaccine versus placebo. These receptors originate from a person aged 18-60 years who received the Ad26.COV2.S COVID-19 vaccine or a placebo.

The chain combines TRBV10-3 with TRBJ1-5, with unresolved D. The CDR3 extends over 12 amino acids. Trimming shortened V by 10 bases and J by 4 bases, and 11 bases separated the two germline ends. Germline V CDR1 and CDR2: ENHRY, SYGVKD. The CDR3 DNA follows: TGTGCCACGTCAGGAGGGAATCAGCCCCAGCATTTT. Its translation: CATSGGNQPQHF.

CDR3 in DNA: TGTGCCAGCAGCCCTGCGCTATCCTCTAACTATGGCTACACCTTC. As protein: CASSPALSSNYGYTF. The rearrangement uses TRBV9 and TRBJ1-2; D gene uncertain. Deletions cut 4 bases from V and 0 bases from J, with 13 bases between. This CDR3 is 15 amino acids long. Germline CDR1 and CDR2: SGDLS and YYNGEE.

J is TRBJ1-6 and V is TRBV9, with D unresolved. The CDR3 is 18 residues long. V lost 4 bases and J 0 bases, leaving 17 bases between the germline ends. The V gene's germline CDR1 is SGDLS and CDR2 YYNGEE. DNA of the CDR3: TGTGCCAGCAGCCCCAACTCGGGGTCGGGCTCCTATAATTCACCCCTCCACTTT. Translation: CASSPNSGSGSYNSPLHF.

This clone was found many times. The chain carries TRBV5-4 and TRBJ2-7, with 9 bases fitting TRBD2. With 0 bases clipped from V and 5 bases from J, the junction kept 9 bases outside the gene matches. Germline values: CDR1 SGHNT, CDR2 YYREEE (reference sequence). The CDR3 has 16 residues. CDR3 DNA: TGTGCCAGCAGCTTGGCCTTTGCGGGGGGGCCCCACGAGCAGTACTTC. This translates into CASSLAFAGGPHEQYF.

The J gene is TRBJ2-5, the V gene TRBV5-1; D gene uncertain. Looked up from germline, CDR1 is SGHRS and CDR2 is YFSETQ. The V and J ends lost 1 base and 2 bases respectively, with 6 bases between them. This CDR3 has 13 amino acids. The CDR3 DNA sequence: TGCGCCAGCAGCTTGACATTGCAAGAGACCCAGTACTTC. Protein: CASSLTLQETQYF.

The chain employs TRBV5-1 and TRBJ2-7; 8 nucleotides match TRBD1. Germline loops: CDR1 SGHRS, CDR2 YFSETQ. There are 16 residues in the CDR3. Losses at the gene ends were 3 bases for V and 3 bases for J; bases not matched to a gene: 11. CDR3 sequence reads: CASSYSLTGGFYEQYF. For the CDR3, the DNA is TGCGCCAGCAGCTATTCGTTAACAGGGGGATTCTACGAGCAGTACTTC.

V usage is TRBV7-2 and J usage is TRBJ2-3, with D perhaps matching TRBD2 (7 bases). The CDR3 runs 17 residues. Trimming pared 5 bases from V and 2 bases from J, leaving 20 bases between. Germline CDR1 SGHTA, CDR2 FQGNSA. The CDR3 coding sequence is TGTGCCAGCAGCCCGTCGGGGGGACACCAATTCACAGATACGCAGTATTTT. Its protein is CASSPSGGHQFTDTQYF.

The chain employs TRBV5-1 and TRBJ2-3; tentatively, D is TRBD2 (6 bases). Germline loops: CDR1 SGHRS, CDR2 YFSETQ. V dropped 7 bases and J dropped 2 bases, with 11 bases sitting between them. The CDR3 loop spans 13 amino acids. The CDR3 here is CASVAGTTDTQYF. The CDR3 region has the DNA TGCGCCAGCGTTGCGGGAACCACAGATACGCAGTATTTT. Full variable domain (outside the CDR3, taken from reference TRBV5-1 and TRBJ2-3): KAGVTQTPRYLIKTRGQQVTLSCSPISGHRSVSWYQQTPGQGLQFLFEYFSETQRNKGNFPGRFSGRQFSNSRSEMNVSTLELGDSALYLCASVAGTTDTQYFGPGTRLTVL.

The V call is TRBV6-5, the J call TRBJ1-3; 8 nucleotides line up with TRBD1. This CDR3 has 15 residues. The germline CDR1 and CDR2 sequences are MNHEY and SVGAGI. V trimming: 3 bases; J trimming: 1 base; junction bases outside the gene matches: 2. This CDR3 is CASSYDRGSGNTIYF. The CDR3 DNA sequence: TGTGCCAGCAGTTATGACAGGGGATCTGGAAACACCATATATTTT.

This rearrangement joins TRBV7-9 to TRBJ2-7; TRBD1 matches at 11 bases. V was clipped by 4 bases and J by 6 bases; unmatched bases: 5. CDR1 and CDR2 (germline): SEHNR, FQNEAQ (reference sequence). This CDR3 is built from 14 residues. The CDR3 sequence: CASSSVGQGGEQYF. The CDR3 bases are TGTGCCAGCAGCTCAGTGGGACAGGGGGGCGAGCAGTACTTC.

The chain couples TRBV2 to TRBJ2-1; D possibly corresponds to TRBD1 (6 bases). Trimming pared 2 bases from V and 5 bases from J, leaving 16 bases between. CDR1 SNHLY and CDR2 FYNNEI come from the germline V gene. CDR3 length: 16 residues. The CDR3 sequence: CASSERPGDNNNEQFF. CDR3 DNA: TGTGCCAGCAGTGAACGTCCAGGGGACAACAACAATGAGCAGTTCTTC.

The rearrangement joins TRBV5-1 to TRBJ1-1, with 7 bases matching TRBD1. Germline CDR1 reads SGHRS; CDR2 reads YFSETQ. The CDR3 contains 14 residues. The junction had 8 bases not matched to a gene; V was cut back by 4 bases and J by 5 bases. CDR3 nucleotide sequence: TGCGCCAGCAGCGTATCCGGGACAGTTACTGAAGCTTTCTTT. Amino acids: CASSVSGTVTEAFF.

This clone was seen a handful of times. The rearrangement links TRBV5-6 to TRBJ1-1; no definite D call. The CDR3 runs to 11 residues. Per the germline V gene, CDR1 is SGHDT and CDR2 is YYEEEE. Trimming pared 3 bases from V and 11 bases from J, leaving 11 bases between. The chain's CDR3 is CASSSGPLAFF. CDR3 coding DNA: TGTGCCAGCAGCTCTGGCCCGCTCGCTTTCTTT.

The J gene is TRBJ1-6, the V gene TRBV7-8; D gene ambiguous. Trimming took 3 bases from V and 2 from J, leaving 8 bases between them. The length of the CDR3 is 15 residues. Germline loops: CDR1 SGHVS, CDR2 FQNEAQ. CDR3 in amino acids: CASSFLGTYNSPLHF. DNA of the CDR3: TGTGCCAGCAGCTTTCTGGGAACCTATAATTCACCCCTCCACTTT. Filled out from reference TRBV7-8 and TRBJ1-6, the complete variable domain reads GAGVSQSPRYKVAKRGQDVALRCDPISGHVSLFWYQQALGQGPEFLTYFQNEAQLDKSGLPSDRFFAERPEGSVSTLKIQRTQQEDSAVYLCASSFLGTYNSPLHFGNGTRLTVT.

Concerning this clone: Within the sample, other DNA sequences also encode this same CDR3. The CDR3 nucleotides are TGTGCCATCAGACGGGACAGGGAGAACACTGAAGCTTTCTTT. It translates to CAIRRDRENTEAFF. The chain is built from TRBV10-3 and TRBJ1-1, with 9 bases fitting TRBD1. V was clipped by 6 bases and J by 1 base; unmatched bases: 3. Looked up from germline, CDR1 is ENHRY and CDR2 is SYGVKD. There are 14 residues in the CDR3.

This clone was counted a single time. The chain is built from TRBV18 and TRBJ2-3; 7 positions match TRBD1. There are 17 residues in the CDR3. V was pared by 5 bases and J by 0 bases, with 11 bases of the junction left unmatched. Germline-derived CDR1 and CDR2 are KGHSH and LQKENI. CDR3 sequence reads: CASSTRGQGGSTDTQYF. The CDR3 DNA follows: TGTGCCAGCTCAACGAGGGGGCAGGGCGGGAGCACAGATACGCAGTATTTT.

This clone was seen at least ten times. The chain couples TRBV5-6 to TRBJ2-2, with TRBD1 matching 10 bases. Germline V gene data show CDR1 as SGHDT and CDR2 as YYEEEE. Trimming cost V 5 bases and J 5 bases; bases outside gene matches: 6. The CDR3 runs 15 residues. The CDR3 sequence is CASRPGQGNTGELFF. The DNA for the CDR3 is TGTGCCAGCAGGCCGGGACAGGGGAATACCGGGGAGCTGTTTTTT.

The chain joins TRBV6-5 to TRBJ1-5, with 8 bases identical to TRBD1. The CDR3 consists of 15 residues. Per the germline V gene, CDR1 is MNHEY and CDR2 is SVGAGI. The junction had 4 bases not matched to a gene; V was cut back by 6 bases and J by 0 bases. CDR3 loop: CASRGTGHSNQPQHF. Here the CDR3 DNA reads TGTGCCAGCAGGGGGACAGGCCATAGCAATCAGCCCCAGCATTTT.

As concerns this clone: One end of the junction is discordant with germline, which a read error may explain. The chain links TRBV7-2 to TRBJ2-2; 9 bases line up with TRBD1. The CDR3 extends over 14 amino acids. Germline CDR1 is SGHTA and CDR2 is FQGNSA. CDR3 region: CASSLTGQGGSSIF. CDR3 DNA sequence: TGTGCCAGCAGCTTAACGGGACAGGGTGGGAGTTCGATTTTT.

The V and J genes are TRBV6-5 and TRBJ2-7; 11 bases match TRBD2. Germline CDR1 and CDR2: MNHEY and SVGAGI. V dropped 0 bases and J dropped 2; count of bases not matched to a gene: 0. There are 15 residues in the CDR3. DNA for the CDR3: TGTGCCAGCAGTTACTCGACTAGCGGGGCCTACGAGCAGTACTTC. Protein sequence: CASSYSTSGAYEQYF.

This chain joins TRBV7-2 and TRBJ2-7, with TRBD2 matching 7 bases. CDR3 length equals 13 residues. The junction had 6 bases not matched to a gene; V was cut back by 5 bases and J by 5 bases. Looked up from germline, CDR1 is SGHTA and CDR2 is FQGNSA. The CDR3 protein is CASSPGTNNEQYF. The CDR3 bases are TGTGCCAGCAGCCCAGGGACTAACAACGAGCAGTACTTC.

This rearrangement joins TRBV7-2 to TRBJ1-3; TRBD1 is a possible D gene (5 bases). Deletions cut 4 bases from V and 9 bases from J, with 19 bases between. The CDR3 spans 15 residues. Germline assignment: CDR1 SGHTA and CDR2 FQGNSA. The CDR3 protein is CASSSGDGIRGTIYF. CDR3 sequence (DNA): TGTGCCAGCAGCTCGGGGGACGGTATAAGGGGCACCATATATTTT.

This chain connects TRBV4-1 to TRBJ2-1; 9 nucleotides line up with TRBD2. Germline values: CDR1 MGHRA, CDR2 YSYEKL. Trimming cost V 5 bases and J 9 bases; bases outside gene matches: 11. CDR3 length: 15 amino acids. Here the CDR3 reads CASSAAGGPSGEQFF. The CDR3 bases are TGCGCCAGCAGCGCCGCGGGGGGGCCGTCGGGTGAGCAGTTCTTC.

The chain has TRBV4-1 and TRBJ1-3; 10 bases map to TRBD1. Germline-derived CDR1 and CDR2 are MGHRA and YSYEKL. Losses at the gene ends were 3 bases for V and 4 bases for J; bases not matched to a gene: 6. This CDR3 region has 16 residues. This CDR3 reads CASSQRQGARGNTIYF. The DNA for the CDR3 is TGCGCCAGCAGCCAGAGACAGGGGGCGCGGGGAAACACCATATATTTT.

Comments on this clone: The junction departs from germline at one end; a sequencing error may be responsible. The V gene is TRBV24-1, the J gene TRBJ2-3; D might be TRBD1 or TRBD2, each matching 5 bases. CDR3 length equals 17 residues. CDR1 and CDR2 (germline): KGHDR, SFDVKD. This CDR3 is CVTSDYLGTESTDTQYF. In nucleotides, the CDR3 is TGTGTCACCAGTGATTACCTAGGGACGGAAAGCACAGATACGCAGTATTTT.

This chain joins TRBV5-1 and TRBJ2-4; 14 nucleotides agree with TRBD2. The CDR3 covers 18 residues. Germline-derived CDR1 and CDR2 are SGHRS and YFSETQ. The V and J ends lost 3 bases and 0 bases, in that order; junction bases with no gene match: 5. The CDR3 DNA is TGCGCCAGCAGCTGGGGACTAGCGGGGGATCTAGCCAAAAACATTCAGTACTTC. The encoded protein is CASSWGLAGDLAKNIQYF.

The V call is TRBV29-1, the J call TRBJ2-3; 12 bases map to TRBD2. The CDR3 contains 15 residues. CDR1 SQVTM and CDR2 ANQGSEA come from the germline V gene. The trim removed 6 bases at V and 2 bases at J, leaving 6 bases unmatched. This CDR3 reads CSVARTSGVTDTQYF. Here the CDR3 DNA reads TGCAGCGTCGCCCGGACTAGCGGGGTCACAGATACGCAGTATTTT.

CDR3 nucleotide sequence: TGTGCCAGCAGCTTAGGAGCGTTGGTAGGCTCTGGAAACACCATATATTTT. Protein sequence: CASSLGALVGSGNTIYF. The chain carries TRBV7-6 and TRBJ1-3, with D hard to call. Germline V CDR1 and CDR2: SGHVS, FNYEAQ. The germline V and J ends were trimmed by 1 base and 0 bases, with 13 bases remaining between them. The CDR3 loop spans 17 amino acids.

This chain links TRBV5-1 with TRBJ2-5; the D gene is possibly TRBD1 (6 bases). Trimming shortened V by 0 bases and J by 4 bases, and 10 bases separated the two germline ends. CDR3 length: 14 amino acids. The germline gives CDR1 SGHRS, CDR2 YFSETQ. The CDR3 here is CASSLGDRSETQYF. The CDR3 nucleotides are TGCGCCAGCAGCTTGGGAGACAGGTCAGAGACCCAGTACTTC.

The rearrangement links TRBV18 to TRBJ2-7; 9 nucleotides match TRBD1. The length of the CDR3 is 13 residues. Unmatched junction bases numbered 2, after V lost 2 bases and J lost 6 bases. Germline V gene data show CDR1 as KGHSH and CDR2 as LQKENI. CDR3 bases: TGTGCCAGCTCACCAGGGACAGGGTCCGAGCAGTACTTC. Residues: CASSPGTGSEQYF. Full variable domain (outside the CDR3, taken from reference TRBV18 and TRBJ2-7): NAGVMQNPRHLVRRRGQEARLRCSPMKGHSHVYWYRQLPEEGLKFMVYLQKENIIDESGMPKERFSAEFPKEGPSILRIQQVVRGDSAAYFCASSPGTGSEQYFGPGTRLTVT.

The chain has TRBV6-5 and TRBJ2-2; 7 bases map to TRBD2. The CDR3 contains 14 residues. The germline gives CDR1 MNHEY, CDR2 SVGAGI. V dropped 11 bases and J dropped 3; count of bases not matched to a gene: 9. The DNA of the CDR3 is TGTGCCCCCAACGGGGCGGGAGACACCGGGGAGCTGTTTTTT. Amino acid sequence: CAPNGAGDTGELFF.

CDR3 DNA: TGTGCCAGCAGTTACTCGAGCGGCGGGGGTTACTACGAGCAGTACTTC. Amino acid sequence: CASSYSSGGGYYEQYF. This chain joins TRBV6-5 and TRBJ2-7; 7 nucleotides line up with TRBD2. This CDR3 has 16 amino acids. Germline V lookup: CDR1 MNHEY, CDR2 SVGAGI. Germline trimming cut 0 bases from V and 3 bases from J; bases unmatched to any gene: 8.